This is a list of T cell receptor beta chains from one sample in a study of blood T cell repertoires in COVID-19. Generated by immunoSEQ multiplex PCR, the TCRdb table keeps only in-frame clones and is missing some. Of 95,000 to 110,000 clones in the sample, nearly 85% are singletons; the top ten hold 13%. The sample was peripheral blood. Receptors originate from a human donor in a cohort sampled during active or convalescent COVID-19. Both conserved end residues are part of each CDR3. A D gene is named only where the DNA matches it firmly. Size values are once, few and many counts, or a class for expanded clones, and some rows have none.

18,TRBV18,TRBJ1-4,TRBD1,-,CASSPGPGQGRRNEKLFF,TGTGCCAGCTCACCAGGACCGGGACAGGGACGACGGAATGAAAAACTGTTTTTT
14,TRBV19,TRBJ1-1,-,-,CASQGIQSNTEAFF,TGTGCCTCCCAGGGGATACAGTCGAACACTGAAGCTTTCTTT
15,TRBV11-2,TRBJ2-3,TRBD2,few,CASSPRGGQTDTQYF,TGTGCCAGCAGCCCCCGGGGGGGCCAAACAGATACGCAGTATTTT
16,TRBV19,TRBJ1-3,-,-,CASSIYGHLSGNTIYF,TGTGCCAGTAGTATTTACGGACACCTCTCTGGAAACACCATATATTTT
15,TRBV9,TRBJ1-5,-,-,CASSVDPNSNQPQHF,TGTGCCAGCAGCGTAGATCCCAATAGCAATCAGCCCCAGCATTTT
14,TRBV7-2,TRBJ1-2,-,once,CASSLGKGSYGYTF,TGTGCCAGCAGCCTCGGAAAAGGGAGTTATGGCTACACCTTC
15,TRBV27,TRBJ1-2,-,-,CASSHREAAAYGYTF,TGTGCCAGCAGTCACCGGGAGGCGGCAGCCTATGGCTACACCTTC
12,TRBV2,TRBJ1-1,-,-,CASRWGVTEAFF,TGTGCCAGCAGGTGGGGGGTCACTGAAGCTTTCTTT
17,TRBV5-1,TRBJ1-3,TRBD1,-,CASSPGTGGLVGNTIYF,TGCGCCAGCAGCCCGGGGACAGGGGGCTTGGTTGGAAACACCATATATTTT
14,TRBV28,TRBJ1-2,TRBD1,once,CASRGQGEGYGYTF,TGTGCCAGCAGGGGACAGGGAGAAGGCTATGGCTACACCTTC
16,TRBV11-2,TRBJ2-5,TRBD2,-,CASSLLAGGMEETQYF,TGTGCCAGCAGCCTATTAGCGGGGGGGATGGAAGAGACCCAGTACTTC
15,TRBV7-3,TRBJ1-3,TRBD1,few,CASSLEGATGNTIYF,TGTGCCAGCAGCTTAGAGGGGGCGACTGGAAACACCATATATTTT
15,TRBV9,TRBJ2-3,TRBD1,once,CASSGGDSYADTQYF,TGTGCCAGCAGCGGAGGGGACAGCTACGCAGATACGCAGTATTTT
15,TRBV2,TRBJ1-2,TRBD1,-,CASTSVKGAYYGYTF,TGTGCCTCCACATCAGTCAAGGGGGCTTACTATGGCTACACCTTC
15,TRBV11-2,TRBJ2-7,-,-,CASSLWLDRSYEQYF,TGTGCCAGCAGCTTATGGCTAGACAGATCCTACGAGCAGTACTTC
11,TRBV12-3/TRBV12-4,TRBJ1-1,TRBD1,-,CASRDRTEAFF,TGTGCCAGCAGGGACAGGACAGAAGCTTTCTTT
16,TRBV6-1,TRBJ1-1,TRBD1,-,CASSESPGQGYTEAFF,TGTGCCAGCAGTGAATCACCGGGACAGGGGTACACTGAAGCTTTCTTT
15,TRBV11-2,TRBJ1-6,-,-,CASSLVPPGNSPLHF,TGTGCCAGCAGCTTAGTCCCCCCGGGGAATTCACCCCTCCACTTT
15,TRBV10-3,TRBJ2-7,TRBD1,-,CAISESDRGDYEQYF,TGTGCCATCAGTGAATCCGACAGGGGCGATTACGAGCAGTACTTC
12,TRBV7-9,TRBJ1-1,-,-,CASSLEQGRAFF,TGTGCCAGCAGCTTAGAACAGGGTCGCGCTTTCTTT
16,TRBV5-6,TRBJ2-1,TRBD1,-,CASSLPGTGGFNEQFF,TGTGCCAGCAGCTTGCCCGGGACAGGGGGCTTCAATGAGCAGTTCTTC
16,TRBV3-1/TRBV3-2,TRBJ2-1,TRBD2,-,CASSQMVSGGYNEQFF,TGTGCCAGCAGCCAAATGGTTAGCGGGGGCTACAATGAGCAGTTCTTC
13,TRBV12-3/TRBV12-4,TRBJ1-2,-,-,CASSPREGKGYTF,TGTGCCAGCAGCCCTCGGGAGGGGAAGGGCTACACCTTC
15,TRBV2,TRBJ1-2,-,-,CASSQTPDRVYGYTF,TGTGCCAGCAGCCAAACACCGGACAGAGTCTATGGCTACACCTTC
15,TRBV5-8,TRBJ2-4,-,few,CASSPRVLAKNIQYF,TGTGCCAGCAGCCCTCGAGTACTAGCCAAAAACATTCAGTACTTC
15,TRBV19,TRBJ2-1,TRBD2,-,CASSFSGGNNNEQFF,TGTGCCAGTAGTTTTAGCGGGGGGAACAACAATGAGCAGTTCTTC
14,TRBV19,TRBJ1-5,TRBD1,-,CASLDRASNQPQHF,TGTGCCAGTCTGGACAGGGCTAGCAATCAGCCCCAGCATTTT
16,TRBV6-5,TRBJ2-7,TRBD1,-,CASSYIGTGGSYEQYF,TGTGCCAGCAGTTACATCGGGACAGGGGGCTCCTACGAGCAGTACTTC
14,TRBV5-1,TRBJ1-1,-,-,CASSLQSRNTEAFF,TGCGCCAGCAGCTTGCAGTCCCGGAACACTGAAGCTTTCTTT
14,TRBV10-3,TRBJ1-1,-,-,CAISVQGMNTEAFF,TGTGCCATCAGCGTACAGGGCATGAACACTGAAGCTTTCTTT
13,TRBV19,TRBJ2-7,-,-,CASSTLGGYEQYF,TGTGCCAGTAGTACCCTGGGGGGTTACGAGCAGTACTTC
15,TRBV29-1,TRBJ1-3,-,-,CSVGGRSSSGNTIYF,TGCAGCGTTGGGGGCAGGTCCTCCTCTGGAAACACCATATATTTT
13,TRBV5-1,TRBJ1-1,-,-,CASSLGAGAEAFF,TGCGCCAGCAGCTTGGGGGCGGGTGCTGAAGCTTTCTTT